This TCR beta chain comes out of a study of cytomegalovirus exposure and HLA in healthy donors. Study results and limitations: TCR beta chains associated with HLA were, in a later analysis, more clonally expanded than equally common others. Altogether, 150 to 200 TCR beta chains were recorded as cytomegalovirus-associated. The dataset shows that most TCR sequences were rare, while some public TCRs occurred in many donors.

PCR used 60 Vbeta primers and 13 Jbeta primers. The authors' processing: Later, an analysis found 80 million or so unique TCR beta chains, and 8.5 million to 14 million of these were shared. Here immunoSEQ multiplex PCR was the method, and the copy in TCRdb shows in-frame clones only, minus some. V and J calls and clone size are as listed in that table; D and trimming were resolved from the DNA. The repertoire holds approximately 69,000 clones, with approximately 74% as singletons. For this clone: Its target is not known.

V was clipped by 6 bases and J by 3 bases; unmatched bases: 7. This CDR3 spans 16 amino acids. The V gene's germline CDR1 is KGHSH and CDR2 LQKENI. The sample taken for sequencing was PBMCs. The rearrangement uses TRBV18 and TRBJ2-5, with 13 bases lining up with TRBD2. This sequence originates from a woman aged 25 to 39 in good health and CMV-seropositive. For the CDR3, the DNA is TGTGCCAGCTCGAAAATCGGGACTAGCGGGAAAGAGACCCAGTACTTC. It is translated as CASSKIGTSGKETQYF.